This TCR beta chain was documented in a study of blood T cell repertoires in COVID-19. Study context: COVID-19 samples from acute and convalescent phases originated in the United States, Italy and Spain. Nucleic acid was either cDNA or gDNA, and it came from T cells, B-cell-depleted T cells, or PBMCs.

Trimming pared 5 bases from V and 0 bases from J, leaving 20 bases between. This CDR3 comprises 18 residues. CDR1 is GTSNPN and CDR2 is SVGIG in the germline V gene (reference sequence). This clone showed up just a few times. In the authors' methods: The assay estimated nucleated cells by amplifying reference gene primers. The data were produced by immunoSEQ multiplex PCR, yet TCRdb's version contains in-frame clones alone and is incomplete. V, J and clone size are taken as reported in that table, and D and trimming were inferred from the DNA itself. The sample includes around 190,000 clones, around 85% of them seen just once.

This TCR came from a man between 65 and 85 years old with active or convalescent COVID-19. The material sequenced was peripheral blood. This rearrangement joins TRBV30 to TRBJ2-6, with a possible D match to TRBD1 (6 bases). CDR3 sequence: CAWSLGGRGSSGANVLTF. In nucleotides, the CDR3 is TGTGCCTGGTCTCTCGGAGGCAGGGGTAGCTCTGGGGCCAACGTCCTGACTTTC.